This T cell receptor beta chain comes out of a study of T cell responses to AZD1222 COVID-19 vaccine. Study outcomes and limitations: Repertoires were sampled only after the peak T cell response.

Notes on this clone: Its antigen remains unidentified.

In germline, CDR1 is MNHEY, CDR2 SVGAGI. V was clipped by 6 bases and J by 6 bases, with 15 bases between them. The CDR3 is 14 residues long. Here immunoSEQ multiplex PCR was the method, and the copy in TCRdb shows in-frame clones only, minus some. The table records more than 95,000 clones, over 75% of them present only once. The sequence derives from an adult in good health. The chain links TRBV6-5 to TRBJ2-1; possibly TRBD1 for D (6 bases). Sample: peripheral blood, taken on day 0 of MenACWY control vaccination. The CDR3 DNA is TGTGCCAGCAGCCAACAGCCAGGGGCCAATGAGCAGTTCTTC. Translated: CASSQQPGANEQFF.